The clone carrying this T cell receptor (beta chain) was observed a handful of times. The antigen remains undetermined. The PCR was carried out with 60 Vbeta primers and 13 Jbeta primers. Original data processing: Unique TCR beta chains numbered about 80 million in a later analysis, with roughly 9.9 million shared. Sequencing used immunoSEQ multiplex PCR; TCRdb keeps in-frame clones, though not all of them. V and J calls and clone size come straight from that table; D and trimming were deduced from the DNA. Among over 150,000 clones listed, 60% to 80% were seen once. This record comes from a study of cytomegalovirus exposure and HLA in healthy donors. Overall study results and limits: Accurate prediction of HLA-A and HLA-B alleles (for most subjects) was reportedly achieved from TCR beta sequences.

Sampled while nominally healthy, donors likely had unrecorded immune exposures. The clonotype originates from a woman aged 50 to 65 in good health and CMV-seropositive. Sequencing input: PBMCs.

Here the CDR3 reads CASSHSQAGPTPQHF. CDR3 in DNA: TGTGCCAGCAGCCATAGCCAGGCGGGACCTACGCCCCAGCATTTT. This chain uses TRBV5-6 with TRBJ1-5, with D perhaps matching TRBD1 (5 bases). The V and J ends lost 4 bases and 9 bases respectively, with 20 bases between them. The CDR3 spans 15 residues. The germline V gene encodes CDR1 SGHDT and CDR2 YYEEEE. Full variable domain (rest looked up from reference TRBV5-6 and TRBJ1-5): DAGVTQSPTHLIKTRGQQVTLRCSPKSGHDTVSWYQQALGQGPQFIFQYYEEEERQRGNFPDRFSGHQFPNYSSELNVNALLLGDSALYLCASSHSQAGPTPQHFGDGTRLSIL.